The entry below gives a single T cell receptor beta chain sequence along with its context. CDR1 and CDR2 (germline): SGHDN, FVKESK. Trimming shortened V by 4 bases and J by 8 bases, and 18 bases separated the two germline ends. CDR3 length: 15 amino acids. This record belongs to a study of identical twins. Via MiXCR, TCRdb re-called the 5' RACE reads, giving one row per CDR3 protein. The table lists approximately 350,000 distinct CDR3 sequences, 12% of them singletons. In addition, the sample was reused for a study of yellow fever vaccine responses in identical twins.

The sequence came from a woman aged 18-29 years in good health. The chain combines TRBV14 with TRBJ2-1; D tentatively fits TRBD1 or TRBD2 (6 bases each). The source material was CD8+ T cells sorted from blood. The CDR3 is CASSPYQPGGDEQFF. CDR3 in DNA: TGTGCCAGCAGCCCGTACCAGCCCGGGGGCGATGAGCAGTTCTTC.